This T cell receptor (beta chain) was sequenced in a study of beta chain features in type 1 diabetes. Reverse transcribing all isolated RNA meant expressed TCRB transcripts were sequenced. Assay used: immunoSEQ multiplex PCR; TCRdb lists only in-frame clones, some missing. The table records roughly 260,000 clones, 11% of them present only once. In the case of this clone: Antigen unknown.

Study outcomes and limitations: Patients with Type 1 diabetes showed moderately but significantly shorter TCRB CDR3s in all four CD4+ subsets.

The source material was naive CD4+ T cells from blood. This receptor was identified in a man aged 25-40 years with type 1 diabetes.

The CDR3 DNA sequence: TGTGCCAGCATCGACAGGGGGCGCGGGTATGGCTACACCTTC. As protein: CASIDRGRGYGYTF. The rearrangement joins TRBV28 to TRBJ1-2; 10 bases agree with TRBD1. Looked up from germline, CDR1 is MDHEN and CDR2 is SYDVKM. The V and J ends lost 7 bases and 5 bases, in that order; junction bases with no gene match: 7. The CDR3 is 14 amino acids.